What follows are 30 T cell receptor beta chains derived from one specimen sequenced in a study of blood T cell repertoires in COVID-19. The table came from immunoSEQ multiplex PCR; TCRdb's copy has only in-frame clones and leaves some out. In the table there are around 190,000 clones, 75% to 90% of which are singletons. Sequencing was done on a sample of peripheral blood. These receptors came from a man aged 55 to 69 with acute or convalescent COVID-19.

V and J are TRBV6-5 and TRBJ2-1; TRBD1 aligns across 9 bases. CDR1 and CDR2 from the germline V gene are MNHEY and SVGAGI. The V and J ends lost 2 bases and 6 bases, in that order; junction bases with no gene match: 5. The CDR3 totals 15 residues. CDR3 bases: TGTGCCAGCAGTTACCCGGACAGGGGTCGCAATGAGCAGTTCTTC. Its translation: CASSYPDRGRNEQFF.

This clone came up once. The chain combines TRBV5-1 with TRBJ2-1; no definite D call. CDR3 size: 14 residues. Germline CDR1 and CDR2: SGHRS and YFSETQ. V was pared by 0 bases and J by 3 bases, with 7 bases between. The CDR3 DNA follows: TGCGCCAGCAGCTTGGGGGCAGACTACAATGAGCAGTTCTTC. The encoded protein is CASSLGADYNEQFF.

The gene calls are TRBV5-1 and TRBJ1-2; 8 positions match TRBD1. Trimming removed 2 bases from V and 3 bases from J; junction bases left unmatched: 12. This CDR3 spans 17 amino acids. Germline V gene data show CDR1 as SGHRS and CDR2 as YFSETQ. This CDR3 is CASSLRPGQGFYYGYTF. The CDR3 bases are TGCGCCAGCAGCTTACGTCCCGGACAGGGATTTTACTATGGCTACACCTTC.

This chain connects TRBV9 to TRBJ2-7, with TRBD1 as a possible D gene (6 bases). The CDR3 covers 14 residues. Germline CDR1 SGDLS, CDR2 YYNGEE. The V gene lost 3 bases and the J gene lost 7 bases, with 17 bases spanning the gap. As DNA, the CDR3 is TGTGCCAGCAGCGCAGACCCAGGGGTTCGGGAGCAGTACTTC. As protein: CASSADPGVREQYF.

This chain links TRBV5-1 with TRBJ2-1, with 9 bases identical to TRBD1. Germline V CDR1 and CDR2: SGHRS, YFSETQ. CDR3 length: 13 amino acids. V was pared by 3 bases and J by 5 bases, with 0 bases of the junction left unmatched. The CDR3 bases are TGCGCCAGCAGCTGGGACAGGGACAATGAGCAGTTCTTC. Residues: CASSWDRDNEQFF.

CDR3 nucleotides: TGTGCCAGCAGTGCAACAGGGGCTTCTTCACCCCTCCACTTT. It codes for CASSATGASSPLHF. The genes are TRBV27 and TRBJ1-6; 7 bases map to TRBD1. V trimming: 5 bases; J trimming: 9 bases; junction bases outside the gene matches: 7. The germline V gene has CDR1 MNHEY and CDR2 SMNVEV (reference sequence). The CDR3 length is 14 residues.

The chain has TRBV7-2 and TRBJ2-3; TRBD2 matches 10 bases. Germline V gives CDR1 SGHTA, CDR2 FQGNSA. CDR3 length equals 15 residues. With V trimmed by 3 bases and J by 4 bases, 4 bases remained unmatched. The CDR3 coding sequence is TGTGCCAGCAGCTTTAGCGGGGGGCAGGCAGATACGCAGTATTTT. Translating gives CASSFSGGQADTQYF.

This clone was observed once. V and J are TRBV11-2 and TRBJ1-4, with D possibly matching TRBD1 (6 bases). CDR1 is SGHAT, CDR2 FQNNGV, per germline. The CDR3 is 17 amino acids. The V end was cut by 6 bases, the J end by 0 bases, with 17 bases between. This chain's CDR3 is CASSFSGQSATNEKLFF. CDR3 sequence (DNA): TGTGCCAGCAGTTTCTCCGGACAGTCGGCAACTAATGAAAAACTGTTTTTT.

The chain combines TRBV11-2 with TRBJ2-7, with D maybe TRBD1 (6 bases). Germline V lookup: CDR1 SGHAT, CDR2 FQNNGV. V was trimmed by 1 base and J by 2 bases, leaving 18 bases between them. The CDR3 length is 17 residues. The CDR3 bases are TGTGCCAGCAGCTTAGCTTTTGGGGCAGGGGAAGCCTACGAGCAGTACTTC. As protein: CASSLAFGAGEAYEQYF.

This rearrangement joins TRBV19 to TRBJ2-1; D is possibly TRBD2 (5 bases). CDR3 size: 15 residues. Germline V gene sequence: CDR1 LNHDA, CDR2 SQIVND (reference sequence). V was clipped by 1 base and J by 3 bases, with 10 bases between them. The CDR3 DNA reads as TGTGCCAGTAGTATAGCGGGATCCGACTACAATGAGCAGTTCTTC. This codes for CASSIAGSDYNEQFF.

The chain links TRBV7-2 to TRBJ1-4; TRBD1 is a possible D gene (6 bases). This CDR3 is built from 13 residues. Germline CDR1 reads SGHTA; CDR2 reads FQGNSA. Trimming took off 1 base at V and 16 bases at J, with 16 bases between the two ends. In DNA form, the CDR3 reads TGTGCCAGCAGCTTAGGTATAACAGGGCAACAGTTTTTT. Translated, it gives CASSLGITGQQFF. Complete variable domain (other parts from reference TRBV7-2 and TRBJ1-4): GAGVSQSPSNKVTEKGKDVELRCDPISGHTALYWYRQSLGQGLEFLIYFQGNSAPDKSGLPSDRFSAERTGGSVSTLTIQRTQQEDSAVYLCASSLGITGQQFFGSGTQLSVL.

This clone turned up a few times. The chain joins TRBV24-1 to TRBJ2-7; D call uncertain. Trimming cost V 3 bases and J 3 bases, with 8 bases left between them. The CDR3 is 13 residues long. The germline gives CDR1 KGHDR, CDR2 SFDVKD. DNA for the CDR3: TGTGCCACCAGTGATACCTACTACTACGAGCAGTACTTC. The encoded protein is CATSDTYYYEQYF.

This sequence joins TRBV18 and TRBJ1-2; D remains unclear. The germline V and J ends were trimmed by 1 base and 6 bases, with 15 bases remaining between them. CDR1 is KGHSH and CDR2 is LQKENI in the germline V gene. The CDR3 has 15 residues. CDR3 protein: CASSPLGGRVDGYTF. DNA for the CDR3: TGTGCCAGCTCACCACTGGGCGGGCGGGTCGATGGCTACACCTTC.

The genes are TRBV11-2 and TRBJ2-7, with TRBD1 as a possible D gene (5 bases). Germline V gene data show CDR1 as SGHAT and CDR2 as FQNNGV. The CDR3 runs 15 residues. The V gene lost 3 bases and the J gene lost 2 bases, with 14 bases spanning the gap. The CDR3 nucleotides read TGTGCCAGCAGCTTTGATCAGGGTAGAGCCTACGAGCAGTACTTC. This codes for CASSFDQGRAYEQYF.

The V call is TRBV10-3, the J call TRBJ1-5; TRBD1 matches 8 bases. Germline-derived CDR1 and CDR2 are ENHRY and SYGVKD. Unmatched junction bases numbered 8, after V lost 11 bases and J lost 2 bases. This CDR3 comprises 14 residues. The CDR3 coding sequence is TGTGCCGCCGGACAGGGAGGAGGCAATCAGCCCCAGCATTTT. Amino acids: CAAGQGGGNQPQHF.

The rearrangement links TRBV9 to TRBJ2-3; 10 nucleotides line up with TRBD2. This CDR3 is 17 amino acids long. With V trimmed by 3 bases and J by 1 base, 8 bases remained unmatched. Germline loops: CDR1 SGDLS, CDR2 YYNGEE. DNA for the CDR3: TGTGCCAGCAGCGGAGAACTCGGACTAGCGGGCACAGATACGCAGTATTTT. Its protein product is CASSGELGLAGTDTQYF. The full variable domain, its missing parts supplied by reference TRBV9 and TRBJ2-3, is DSGVTQTPKHLITATGQRVTLRCSPRSGDLSVYWYQQSLDQGLQFLIQYYNGEERAKGNILERFSAQQFPDLHSELNLSSLELGDSALYFCASSGELGLAGTDTQYFGPGTRLTVL.

V is TRBV5-4 and J is TRBJ1-1, with D possibly TRBD1 on 5 matching bases. The V gene's germline CDR1 is SGHNT and CDR2 YYREEE (reference sequence). The CDR3 contains 16 residues. Trimming pared 1 base from V and 0 bases from J, leaving 13 bases between. CDR3 nucleotides: TGTGCCAGCAGCTTGCCCCAGACAGTGATGAACACTGAAGCTTTCTTT. Translating gives CASSLPQTVMNTEAFF.

This clone was counted a few times. The chain recombines TRBV9 with TRBJ1-6; 10 positions match TRBD1. Germline V CDR1 and CDR2: SGDLS, YYNGEE. With 4 bases clipped from V and 7 bases from J, the junction kept 8 bases outside the gene matches. This CDR3 contains 16 residues. Here the CDR3 reads CASSPSPTGGNSPLHF. CDR3 DNA: TGTGCCAGCAGCCCTTCGCCGACAGGGGGCAATTCACCCCTCCACTTT.

The chain couples TRBV27 to TRBJ2-3, with TRBD1 matching over 7 bases. Germline CDR1 MNHEY, CDR2 SMNVEV (reference sequence). The CDR3 is 15 residues long. V trimming: 8 bases; J trimming: 8 bases; junction bases outside the gene matches: 16. The CDR3 DNA reads as TGTGCCAGCGACTCCGCTTACAGGGGATGGGGTACGCAGTATTTT. Its translation is CASDSAYRGWGTQYF.

J is TRBJ2-1 and V is TRBV9; no definite D call. The CDR3 spans 13 residues. V dropped 5 bases and J dropped 11 bases, with 17 bases sitting between them. Germline V gene sequence: CDR1 SGDLS, CDR2 YYNGEE. In DNA, the CDR3 is TGTGCCAGCAGGGCGGCTGGAGTCGATCAGCAGTTCTTC. The encoded protein is CASRAAGVDQQFF.

This clone was detected only a few times. This chain uses TRBV9 with TRBJ1-2; 9 nucleotides line up with TRBD1. Germline CDR1 and CDR2: SGDLS and YYNGEE. The CDR3 has 16 amino acids. Trimming cost V 3 bases and J 5 bases; bases outside gene matches: 11. Here the CDR3 reads CASSDPTTGGRYGYTF. CDR3 nucleotides: TGTGCCAGCAGCGACCCCACAACAGGGGGCCGGTATGGCTACACCTTC.

This chain links TRBV28 with TRBJ1-1, with TRBD1 matching 7 bases. The CDR3 is 12 amino acids. CDR1 and CDR2 from the germline V gene are MDHEN and SYDVKM. V lost 3 bases, J lost 8 bases, and 3 bases stayed unmatched. This CDR3 is CASSFLTGEAFF. The CDR3 DNA reads as TGTGCCAGCAGTTTCTTGACAGGGGAAGCTTTCTTT.

V and J are TRBV12-3 or TRBV12-4 and TRBJ2-7, with 7 nucleotides matching TRBD1. The CDR3 totals 12 residues. J was trimmed by 2 bases and V by 6 bases; bases with no gene match: 1. Written as DNA, the CDR3 is TGTGCCAGCAGGGGACAGACCTACGAGCAGTACTTC. This codes for CASRGQTYEQYF.

The J gene is TRBJ1-6, the V gene TRBV19, with D tentatively TRBD1 (5 bases). The CDR3 extends over 14 amino acids. The V and J ends lost 5 bases and 7 bases respectively, with 12 bases between them. CDR1 is LNHDA and CDR2 is SQIVND in the germline V gene (reference sequence). The CDR3 coding sequence is TGTGCCAGTAGTTCGACGGGGGGGAATTCACCCCTCCACTTT. Translated: CASSSTGGNSPLHF.

The V and J genes are TRBV19 and TRBJ1-1; the D gene is possibly TRBD1 (6 bases). The CDR3 length is 16 residues. Trimming stripped 5 bases from V and 0 bases from J, with 16 bases between. CDR1 is LNHDA and CDR2 is SQIVND in the germline V gene (reference sequence). Written as DNA, the CDR3 is TGTGCCAGTAGTCCGGGGGGCAGCTTCATGAACACTGAAGCTTTCTTT. It translates to CASSPGGSFMNTEAFF.

This clone has only a few counts. The chain carries TRBV27 and TRBJ2-7; D is unresolved. This CDR3 spans 13 amino acids. Germline V CDR1 and CDR2: MNHEY, SMNVEV (reference sequence). V shed 4 bases and J shed 0 bases, with 7 bases lying between them. CDR3 region: CASSSIDSYEQYF. CDR3 bases: TGTGCCAGCAGTTCTATTGACTCCTACGAGCAGTACTTC.

The chain recombines TRBV27 with TRBJ1-1; perhaps TRBD1 as D (6 bases). The germline V gene has CDR1 MNHEY and CDR2 SMNVEV (reference sequence). Deletions cut 4 bases from V and 3 bases from J, with 12 bases between. The CDR3 extends over 14 amino acids. The CDR3 here is CASSYQGTHTEAFF. In DNA, the CDR3 is TGTGCCAGCAGTTACCAGGGGACCCACACTGAAGCTTTCTTT.

This rearrangement joins TRBV9 to TRBJ2-1; tentatively, D is TRBD2 (6 bases). This CDR3 region has 13 residues. V lost 3 bases to trimming and J lost 10 bases, with 14 bases between them. The germline CDR1 and CDR2 sequences are SGDLS and YYNGEE. Here the CDR3 DNA reads TGTGCCAGCAGCGGCCGGACGCGGGGAGAGCAGTTCTTC. The encoded protein is CASSGRTRGEQFF.

The V and J genes are TRBV5-4 and TRBJ2-1; perhaps TRBD2 as D (6 bases). Germline V gene data show CDR1 as SGHNT and CDR2 as YYREEE (reference sequence). Trimming took off 0 bases at V and 0 bases at J, with 7 bases between the two ends. The CDR3 has 15 residues. In DNA, the CDR3 is TGTGCCAGCAGCTTGGGCGGGACCTCCTACAATGAGCAGTTCTTC. Residues: CASSLGGTSYNEQFF.

This sequence joins TRBV4-3 and TRBJ2-1, with no clear D. CDR3 length: 17 amino acids. The V end was cut by 0 bases, the J end by 7 bases, with 19 bases between. Germline V CDR1 and CDR2: LGHNA, YSLEER. The CDR3 DNA reads as TGCGCCAGCAGCCAAGAGAGCGACGAGAGATTAACAAATGAGCAGTTCTTC. Protein: CASSQESDERLTNEQFF.